This entry lists 21 T cell receptor beta chains sequenced from one sample in a study of tumor-infiltrating lymphocytes in primary liver carcinoma. Between about 17 and 34 mg of unsorted bulk tissue served as the source from which RNA and DNA were co-extracted. Researchers generated TCR beta cDNA from about 530 ng of total RNA, relying on a constant-region primer. Three-round nested multiplex PCR performed with slightly modified ARM-PCR produced the TCR beta libraries. The study ran its first two PCR rounds for approximately 11 cycles each, using TRBV1-TRBV30 forward primers and a C-beta reverse primer. TCRdb reprocessed the multiplex PCR reads with MiXCR, giving one entry per CDR3 protein. The data hold about 130,000 distinct CDR3 sequences, with around 64% observed a single time. The source material was liver tumor tissue from sampling region 3. Stated subset: tumor region T3, left-lateral pole. Source of these receptors: a woman aged 55 to 70 with primary liver carcinoma and hepatitis B virus infection.

About this clonotype itself: It may be a read error: a sequence one base away is much more abundant. The chain couples TRBV12-3 or TRBV12-4 to TRBJ2-5, with D possibly TRBD2 on 6 matching bases. Trimming stripped 7 bases from V and 4 bases from J, with 16 bases between. CDR3 length: 14 amino acids. The CDR3 DNA follows: TGTGCCAGCACTAGGGACTTCGGCCGAGAGACCCAGTACTTC. Translating it yields CASTRDFGRETQYF.

The rearrangement uses TRBV13 and TRBJ2-2; possible D gene TRBD2, 6 bases. The CDR3 length is 16 residues. V lost 2 bases, J lost 6 bases, and 16 bases lay in between. CDR1 PRHDT and CDR2 FYEKMQ come from the germline V gene (reference sequence). The DNA of the CDR3 is TGTGCCAGCAGCTTACGGACTATCGGGAAACCCGGGGAGCTGTTTTTT. Its translation: CASSLRTIGKPGELFF.

The table lists this clonotype with a few counts. Its ends do not fully match the called genes, so a read error is possible. This chain links TRBV6-5 with TRBJ2-3; 11 nucleotides agree with TRBD2. CDR1 is MNHEY, CDR2 SVGAGI, per germline. The CDR3 spans 16 residues. The CDR3, as DNA: TGTGCCAGCAGTTACCTGGGACTAGCGGCCAGGGATACGCAGTGTTTT. This codes for CASSYLGLAARDTQCF.

There are many counts of this clonotype. The rearrangement links TRBV5-1 to TRBJ2-1, with D perhaps matching TRBD1 or TRBD2 (7 bases each). CDR1 and CDR2 from the germline V gene are SGHRS and YFSETQ. This CDR3 spans 15 amino acids. With 4 bases removed from V and 7 bases from J, the gap between germline ends came to 18 bases. The chain's CDR3 is CASSQTDREGNEQFF. The CDR3 region has the DNA TGCGCCAGCAGCCAAACCGACAGGGAGGGGAATGAGCAGTTCTTC. Together with reference TRBV5-1 and TRBJ2-1, the CDR3 gives the full variable domain: KAGVTQTPRYLIKTRGQQVTLSCSPISGHRSVSWYQQTPGQGLQFLFEYFSETQRNKGNFPGRFSGRQFSNSRSEMNVSTLELGDSALYLCASSQTDREGNEQFFGPGTRLTVL.

On this clonotype itself: This CDR3 fails to terminate in the conserved phenylalanine or tryptophan, so it likely reflects a read error. This chain joins TRBV7-9 and TRBJ2-7, with D perhaps TRBD1 or TRBD2 (6 bases each). The germline V gene has CDR1 SEHNR and CDR2 FQNEAQ (reference sequence). Trimming stripped 0 bases from V and 4 bases from J, with 10 bases between. There are 14 residues in the CDR3. The CDR3 sequence: CASSLAGGGYEQYL. The CDR3 DNA reads TGTGCCAGCAGCTTAGCAGGGGGAGGTTACGAGCAGTACTTA.

As concerns this clonotype: A much larger clone sits a single nucleotide away, making a read error possible. The chain carries TRBV13 and TRBJ2-7, with D possibly TRBD2 on 6 matching bases. Germline V gene lookup returns CDR1 PRHDT and CDR2 FYEKMQ (reference sequence). This CDR3 comprises 14 residues. Trimming removed 1 base from V and 1 base from J, with 8 bases in between. The CDR3 DNA reads as TGTGCCAGCAGCTTAGCCGGGGGATCCTACGAGCAGTACTTC. Its protein is CASSLAGGSYEQYF.

Note on this clonotype: A single base separates this from a much larger clone, so it may be a read error. V gene TRBV14 combines with J gene TRBJ2-1; D uncertain. Germline V gene sequence: CDR1 SGHDN, CDR2 FVKESK. The CDR3 is 13 residues long. The CDR3: CDSSPQEVNEQFF. Here the CDR3 DNA reads TGTGACAGCAGCCCCCAGGAAGTCAATGAGCAGTTCTTC.

Turning to this clonotype: Sequence at one end of the junction differs from germline and may be a read error. The CDR3 sequence is CASSDPGLDREARF. The CDR3, as DNA: TGTGCCAGCAGTGATCCGGGACTAGACAGAGAAGCCCGCTTC. This rearrangement joins TRBV28 to TRBJ2-7; 8 bases align to TRBD2. The CDR3 extends over 14 amino acids. Germline V gene sequence: CDR1 MDHEN, CDR2 SYDVKM.

A few counts support this clonotype. A read error is possible here, since a much larger clone lies one base away. The V call is TRBV5-6, the J call TRBJ1-1; D unresolved. Germline V gene sequence: CDR1 SGHDT, CDR2 YYEEEE. The V end lost 2 bases, the J end lost 5 bases, and 7 bases lay between the germline ends. CDR3 length: 12 amino acids. CDR3 region: CASSLFRTEAFF. The CDR3 DNA sequence: TGTGCCAGCAGCTTATTCCGAACTGAAGCTTTCTTT. The full variable domain, with the rest looked up from reference TRBV5-6 and TRBJ1-1, is DAGVTQSPTHLIKTRGQQVTLRCSPKSGHDTVSWYQQALGQGPQFIFQYYEEEERQRGNFPDRFSGHQFPNYSSELNVNALLLGDSALYLCASSLFRTEAFFGQGTRLTVV.

V gene TRBV20-1 combines with J gene TRBJ1-1, with D tentatively TRBD1 (6 bases). The CDR3 loop spans 11 amino acids. CDR1 DFQATT and CDR2 SNEGSKA come from the germline V gene (reference sequence). V gave up 6 bases and J gave up 6 bases, with 11 bases separating them. In nucleotides, the CDR3 is TGCAGTGCCCCCAGACAGGCTGAAGCTTTCTTT. Protein: CSAPRQAEAFF.

With regard to this clonotype: No conserved phenylalanine or tryptophan is present at the end of the CDR3, so a read error is the likely explanation. The DNA is left out, because the CDR3 cannot be placed on it with certainty; the CDR3 is given as TCRdb lists it. The rearrangement joins TRBV7-8 to TRBJ2-2; the table assigns TRBD2, which was not confirmed against the DNA. The germline V gene encodes CDR1 SGHVS and CDR2 FQNEAQ. The CDR3 has 19 amino acids, counting both end residues. Here the CDR3 reads CASSWGRGLAGEKTGELFS.

On this clonotype itself: This could be a read error, since a much larger clone is one nucleotide away. This CDR3 is missing its conserved last phenylalanine or tryptophan, likely due to a read error. The chain employs TRBV5-1 and TRBJ2-7, with no clear D. There are 15 residues in the CDR3. V was trimmed by 0 bases and J by 0 bases, leaving 10 bases between them. Germline V gene sequence: CDR1 SGHRS, CDR2 YFSETQ. CDR3 sequence (DNA): TGCGCCAGCAGCTTGGAGAGGCAAAGCTCCTACGAGCAGTACTTA. Translation: CASSLERQSSYEQYL.

V usage is TRBV7-9 and J usage is TRBJ2-7; D is perhaps TRBD2 (6 bases). CDR1 and CDR2 from the germline V gene are SEHNR and FQNEAQ (reference sequence). CDR3 length: 14 residues. V lost 5 bases, J lost 12 bases, and 23 bases lay in between. CDR3 sequence (DNA): TGTGCCAGCAGCCCCGGACGGGACTCTTTCTTGCGGTACTTC. This translates into CASSPGRDSFLRYF.

In regard to this clonotype: An end of the junction differs from the germline gene, which may be a read error. This rearrangement joins TRBV11-3 to TRBJ2-1; tentatively, D is TRBD1 or TRBD2 (6 bases each). The CDR3 runs 13 residues. Germline V gene data show CDR1 as SGHNT and CDR2 as YENEEA. The CDR3 DNA reads TGTGCCGGCAGTGCCGGGGGCCACATTGAGCAGTTCTTC. Translating it yields CAGSAGGHIEQFF.

The sample holds many counts of this clonotype. This chain joins TRBV6-5 and TRBJ1-2; possibly TRBD1 for D (5 bases). Trimming left V 0 bases short and J 4 bases short, with 9 bases between. The CDR3 has 14 residues. Germline-derived CDR1 and CDR2 are MNHEY and SVGAGI. The chain's CDR3 is CASSYSGGGYGYTF. CDR3 DNA: TGTGCCAGCAGTTACTCGGGGGGGGGCTATGGCTACACCTTC.

This clonotype was recorded only once. This could be a read error, since a much larger clone is one nucleotide away. CDR3 bases: TGTACCATCAGTGAGTCCCCCGGGACTAGCTCCGGTAATGAGCAGTTCTTC. It translates to CTISESPGTSSGNEQFF. This chain uses TRBV10-3 with TRBJ2-1, with 9 nucleotides matching TRBD2. The germline V gene has CDR1 ENHRY and CDR2 SYGVKD. This CDR3 is 17 amino acids long.

A few counts support this clonotype. Relative to the germline gene, one junction end is altered; a read error may explain this. V and J are TRBV7-9 and TRBJ2-3, with 8 bases fitting TRBD2. The CDR3 loop spans 14 amino acids. The germline CDR1 and CDR2 sequences are SEHNR and FQNEAQ (reference sequence). DNA for the CDR3: TGTGCCAGCACCCCCACCGGGACTAGTTCGGAGTTACATTTT. Translating it yields CASTPTGTSSELHF.

In this sample, this clonotype turned up a few times. V is TRBV7-9 and J is TRBJ2-3; 7 nucleotides align to TRBD1. The V gene end was trimmed by 5 bases and the J gene end by 3 bases; junction bases not matched to a gene: 5. The CDR3 consists of 14 residues. CDR1 is SEHNR, CDR2 FQNEAQ, per germline (reference sequence). This chain's CDR3 is CASSPQTGTDTQYF. CDR3 coding DNA: TGTGCCAGCAGCCCCCAGACAGGGACAGATACGCAGTATTTT.

On this clonotype: Relative to the germline gene, one junction end is altered; a read error may explain this. This sequence joins TRBV11-2 and TRBJ1-6, with D possibly being TRBD1 (5 bases). The CDR3 has 15 amino acids. Germline V gene lookup returns CDR1 SGHAT and CDR2 FQNNGV. The CDR3 region is CASSLDPGRNPPLHF. CDR3 nucleotide sequence: TGTGCCAGCAGCTTAGATCCAGGGAGGAACCCACCACTCCACTTT.

V is TRBV29-1 and J is TRBJ2-7; TRBD1 might be the D (5 bases). The CDR3 is 12 residues long. The germline V gene encodes CDR1 SQVTM and CDR2 ANQGSEA. This chain's CDR3 is CGVAPGSYEQYF. The CDR3 bases are TGCGGTGTTGCCCCAGGGTCCTACGAGCAGTACTTC.

As DNA, the CDR3 is TGTGCCAGCAGCAGTCGAGAACGCCTAGAGGGTGAGACCCAGTACTTC. Its protein product is CASSSRERLEGETQYF. The rearrangement uses TRBV11-2 and TRBJ2-5; maybe TRBD2 (5 bases). Germline CDR1 and CDR2: SGHAT and FQNNGV. V was trimmed by 5 bases and J by 5 bases, leaving 21 bases between them. CDR3 length: 16 amino acids.